One sample yielded the 13 T cell receptor beta chains listed below, sequenced in a study of patients and donors after allogeneic stem cell transplantation. MiXCR, applied by TCRdb to the RT-PCR reads, yields one record per CDR3 protein. Here the sample spans about a million distinct CDR3 sequences, about a sixth being singletons. The sequenced sample was blood, either unsorted or a sorted T cell fraction (not recorded which). These receptors all stem from a human donor who was either an allogeneic HSCT recipient or a stem cell or donor lymphocyte infusion donor (not recorded which). It is not recorded whose cells these are; they may come from a transplant donor.

On this clonotype: A read error may produce the germline difference seen at one junction end. The chain carries TRBV14 and TRBJ2-5, with D tentatively TRBD2 (5 bases). Germline V CDR1 and CDR2: SGHDN, FVKESK. The CDR3 runs 14 residues. CDR3 amino acids: CASSQGRDVETQNF. The CDR3 nucleotides are TGTGCCAGCAGCCAAGGACGGGATGTAGAGACCCAGAACTTC.

The genes are TRBV6-2 or TRBV6-3 and TRBJ2-5; D perhaps matches TRBD1 (6 bases). The CDR3 contains 14 residues. V was cut by 6 bases and J by 3 bases, with 14 bases left in between. Germline CDR1 and CDR2: MNHEY and SVGEGT. The DNA for the CDR3 is TGTGCCAGCAGAGCCGGGACACTGGAAGAGACCCAGTACTTC. Its protein product is CASRAGTLEETQYF.

This clonotype was observed many times. The V call is TRBV10-3, the J call TRBJ1-1; D ambiguous. The V gene lost 7 bases and the J gene lost 4 bases, with 13 bases spanning the gap. The CDR3 length is 13 residues. Germline V lookup: CDR1 ENHRY, CDR2 SYGVKD. The CDR3 region is CAINLREGTEAFF. CDR3 nucleotide sequence: TGTGCCATCAATCTAAGGGAGGGCACTGAAGCTTTCTTT.

This clonotype turned up a few times. The genes are TRBV4-2 and TRBJ1-1, with D hard to call. The CDR3 sequence is 16 residues long. CDR1 is LGHNA and CDR2 is YNFKEQ in the germline V gene. The germline V and J ends were trimmed by 0 bases and 5 bases, with 16 bases remaining between them. The CDR3: CASSQDVGLIWTEAFF. CDR3 in DNA: TGTGCCAGCAGCCAAGATGTTGGGTTAATATGGACTGAAGCTTTCTTT.

In its sample, this clonotype was seen a few times. The rearrangement joins TRBV12-3 or TRBV12-4 to TRBJ2-7, with TRBD2 matching 11 bases. J was trimmed by 2 bases and V by 5 bases; bases with no gene match: 11. The CDR3 runs 17 residues. CDR3 bases: TGTGCCAGCAGTACACGAAGCCCGACTAGCGGGACCTACGAGCAGTACTTC. Its translation is CASSTRSPTSGTYEQYF.

This clonotype was counted only a few times. This rearrangement joins TRBV6-5 to TRBJ2-7; D unclear. The germline V and J ends were trimmed by 0 bases and 1 base, with 10 bases remaining between them. CDR1 is MNHEY, CDR2 SVGAGI, per germline. The CDR3 length is 15 residues. The CDR3, as DNA: TGTGCCAGCAGTTACTCCCCGGGTTTATCCTACGAGCAGTACTTC. It is translated as CASSYSPGLSYEQYF.

This clonotype showed up just a few times. The rearrangement joins TRBV12-3 or TRBV12-4 to TRBJ1-4, with D unresolved. V was clipped by 3 bases and J by 10 bases, with 15 bases between them. CDR3 size: 14 residues. The CDR3 nucleotides are TGTGCCAGCAGTTTGGGCATGTCTGGCGGAAAACTGTTTTTT. Translation: CASSLGMSGGKLFF.

This clonotype was observed a few times. The genes are TRBV27 and TRBJ1-6, with TRBD1 matching over 7 bases. The CDR3 extends over 15 amino acids. Losses at the gene ends were 4 bases for V and 3 bases for J; bases not matched to a gene: 3. Germline CDR1 and CDR2: MNHEY and SMNVEV (reference sequence). Here the CDR3 DNA reads TGTGCCAGCAGTTCCGGGACAGTCTATAATTCACCCCTCCACTTT. Translated: CASSSGTVYNSPLHF.

The chain recombines TRBV7-2 with TRBJ1-6; D is perhaps TRBD1 (5 bases). CDR1 and CDR2 from the germline V gene are SGHTA and FQGNSA. The CDR3 loop spans 16 amino acids. V was pared by 4 bases and J by 10 bases, with 20 bases between. Written as DNA, the CDR3 is TGTGCCAGCAGCTCGGACACCCCGCGGTTGGGATCACCCCTCCACTTT. This gives the protein CASSSDTPRLGSPLHF.

The rearrangement uses TRBV3-1 and TRBJ1-2, with 8 bases identical to TRBD1. The germline CDR1 and CDR2 sequences are LGHDT and YNNKEL (reference sequence). This CDR3 has 15 amino acids. The trim removed 6 bases at V and 2 bases at J, leaving 8 bases unmatched. CDR3 residues: CASSPHDRGNYGYTF. CDR3 DNA: TGTGCCAGCAGTCCCCATGACAGGGGCAACTATGGCTACACCTTC.

This clonotype was picked up a small number of times. This rearrangement joins TRBV13 to TRBJ1-1; TRBD1 might be the D (5 bases). CDR3 length: 13 residues. Trimming stripped 4 bases from V and 4 bases from J, with 10 bases between. Germline V CDR1 and CDR2: PRHDT, FYEKMQ (reference sequence). The CDR3 DNA follows: TGTGCCAGCAGCTCTCGCAGGGCCACTGAAGCTTTCTTT. Translated: CASSSRRATEAFF.

The chain's CDR3 is CASSQDGIGGYNEQFF. The DNA of the CDR3 is TGCGCCAGCAGCCAAGATGGTATCGGGGGATACAATGAGCAGTTCTTC. This chain uses TRBV4-3 with TRBJ2-1; D is possibly TRBD2 (6 bases). Trimming stripped 0 bases from V and 4 bases from J, with 13 bases between. The V gene's germline CDR1 is LGHNA and CDR2 YSLEER. The CDR3 runs to 16 residues.

The chain recombines TRBV6-1 with TRBJ2-7; D is possibly TRBD1 or TRBD2 (5 bases each). V dropped 4 bases and J dropped 2 bases, with 12 bases sitting between them. Germline V CDR1 and CDR2: MNHNS, SASEGT. This CDR3 has 14 residues. The CDR3 nucleotides read TGTGCCAGCAGTGGAGGGACGGTAGCCTACGAGCAGTACTTC. Translating it yields CASSGGTVAYEQYF.